This entry lists 19 T cell receptor beta chains sequenced from one sample in a study of OX40 agonist ivuxolimab in advanced cancers. Using immunoSEQ multiplex PCR, the repertoire was profiled, and TCRdb retains in-frame clones only, with some absent. Counted here are fewer than 55,000 clones, 75% to 90% occurring once; the ten biggest clones make up roughly 0.69%. Sequencing used CD4+ or CD8+ T cells sorted from blood, obtained in a trial of the OX40 agonist ivuxolimab. The receptors stem from an adult with an advanced solid tumor such as melanoma, head and neck, liver or kidney cancer.

CDR3 region: CASSYRDPRNQPQHF. The CDR3 coding sequence is TGTGCCAGCAGTTACCGGGACCCCCGCAATCAGCCCCAGCATTTT. The genes are TRBV6-5 and TRBJ1-5; maybe TRBD1 (5 bases). Germline values: CDR1 MNHEY, CDR2 SVGAGI. With 2 bases removed from V and 2 bases from J, the gap between germline ends came to 10 bases. The CDR3 runs 15 residues.

The genes are TRBV7-3 and TRBJ1-6; the D gene is possibly TRBD1 (6 bases). Per germline, CDR1 SGHTA and CDR2 FQGTGA. The CDR3 spans 17 residues. Trimming stripped 5 bases from V and 5 bases from J, with 19 bases between. CDR3 DNA sequence: TGTGCCAGCAGCCCCGCCATGGGGGCTGGAGATAATTCACCCCTCCACTTT. Amino acids: CASSPAMGAGDNSPLHF.

The J gene is TRBJ1-6, the V gene TRBV9; no clear D. The ends were cut back, 0 bases at V and 5 bases at J, with 6 bases in the middle. CDR1 is SGDLS and CDR2 is YYNGEE in the germline V gene. CDR3 length: 14 residues. CDR3 residues: CASSVGVNNSPLHF. The CDR3 DNA reads TGTGCCAGCAGCGTAGGAGTAAATAATTCACCCCTCCACTTT.

The rearrangement links TRBV5-4 to TRBJ1-1; D gene uncertain. CDR3 size: 12 residues. Germline V gives CDR1 SGHNT, CDR2 YYREEE (reference sequence). Trimming removed 4 bases from V and 2 bases from J, with 6 bases in between. The CDR3 bases are TGTGCCAGCAGCCCGGCTAACACTGAAGCTTTCTTT. Protein product: CASSPANTEAFF.

The V and J genes are TRBV5-1 and TRBJ2-5; 7 bases match TRBD1. This CDR3 contains 15 residues. The ends lost 0 bases at V and 1 base at J; junction bases unmatched: 3. Germline lookup yields CDR1 SGHRS and CDR2 YFSETQ. CDR3 in amino acids: CASSLDGTAQETQYF. The CDR3 bases are TGCGCCAGCAGCTTGGACGGGACAGCCCAAGAGACCCAGTACTTC.

This clone was seen more than once but under ten times. The chain uses TRBV11-2 and TRBJ2-3, with a weak D call TRBD2 (6 bases). In germline, CDR1 is SGHAT, CDR2 FQNNGV. V lost 3 bases and J lost 1, with 8 bases in between. The CDR3 is 14 amino acids. CDR3 coding DNA: TGTGCCAGCAGCTTTGGGACTCGCACAGATACGCAGTATTTT. Translated: CASSFGTRTDTQYF.

V is TRBV5-4 and J is TRBJ2-3; D possibly corresponds to TRBD2 (7 bases). Trimming left V 2 bases short and J 0 bases short, with 13 bases between. Germline V gives CDR1 SGHNT, CDR2 YYREEE (reference sequence). The CDR3 is made up of 16 amino acids. The CDR3 reads CASSLGGGPSTDTQYF. The CDR3 DNA reads TGTGCCAGCAGCTTAGGCGGGGGCCCGAGCACAGATACGCAGTATTTT.

V usage is TRBV7-8 and J usage is TRBJ1-4; the match to TRBD1 covers 8 bases. This CDR3 spans 15 amino acids. V was pared by 6 bases and J by 6 bases, with 9 bases of the junction left unmatched. Germline CDR1 and CDR2: SGHVS and FQNEAQ. The CDR3 reads CASSEDGQGHEKLFF. In DNA form, the CDR3 reads TGTGCCAGCAGTGAAGATGGACAGGGTCATGAAAAACTGTTTTTT.

This clone was counted a single time. This chain links TRBV5-1 with TRBJ2-5; 10 bases match TRBD2. This CDR3 spans 18 amino acids. CDR1 and CDR2 (germline): SGHRS, YFSETQ. After removal of 0 bases from V and 5 bases from J, the junction contained 13 bases not matched to a gene. CDR3 amino acids: CASSLVPGLAFGGETQYF. The DNA of the CDR3 is TGCGCCAGCAGCTTGGTCCCGGGACTAGCGTTCGGAGGGGAGACCCAGTACTTC.

The chain carries TRBV5-1 and TRBJ1-2; D gene ambiguous. The length of the CDR3 is 17 residues. Germline V gives CDR1 SGHRS, CDR2 YFSETQ. Trimming removed 2 bases from V and 3 bases from J, with 20 bases in between. CDR3 residues: CASSFSQWRATHYGYTF. CDR3 nucleotides: TGCGCCAGCAGCTTTTCCCAATGGAGGGCTACCCACTATGGCTACACCTTC.

This chain joins TRBV6-1 and TRBJ2-1; 10 bases fit TRBD2. Germline CDR1 reads MNHNS; CDR2 reads SASEGT. The CDR3 extends over 14 amino acids. V lost 7 bases, J lost 5 bases, and 5 bases stayed unmatched. CDR3 sequence (DNA): TGTGCCAGCACGACTAGCGGGCCAAACAATGAGCAGTTCTTC. Amino acid sequence: CASTTSGPNNEQFF.

This clone has a single count. This chain uses TRBV19 with TRBJ1-1, with a weak D call TRBD1 (6 bases). Trimming cost V 7 bases and J 0 bases, with 21 bases left between them. CDR1 and CDR2 (germline): LNHDA, SQIVND (reference sequence). CDR3 length equals 17 residues. In DNA form, the CDR3 reads TGTGCCAGTAAAGGGATTTTGGGCAGGGGCCTGAACACTGAAGCTTTCTTT. It translates to CASKGILGRGLNTEAFF. The entire variable domain, with the rest obtained from reference TRBV19 and TRBJ1-1, is as follows: DGGITQSPKYLFRKEGQNVTLSCEQNLNHDAMYWYRQDPGQGLRLIYYSQIVNDFQKGDIAEGYSVSREKKESFPLTVTSAQKNPTAFYLCASKGILGRGLNTEAFFGQGTRLTVV.

The chain couples TRBV18 to TRBJ2-7, with unresolved D. The CDR3 loop spans 14 amino acids. V shed 3 bases and J shed 4 bases, with 13 bases lying between them. CDR1 and CDR2 from the germline V gene are KGHSH and LQKENI. The chain's CDR3 is CASSPWEQSYEQYF. CDR3 coding DNA: TGTGCCAGCTCACCTTGGGAACAGTCTTACGAGCAGTACTTC.

V is TRBV5-4 and J is TRBJ2-2; D is unclear. The CDR3 extends over 13 amino acids. The germline V gene has CDR1 SGHNT and CDR2 YYREEE (reference sequence). The germline V and J ends were trimmed by 0 bases and 7 bases, with 7 bases remaining between them. The CDR3 reads CASSLGGIGELFF. Written as DNA, the CDR3 is TGTGCCAGCAGCTTGGGTGGAATCGGGGAGCTGTTTTTT.

The chain recombines TRBV6-1 with TRBJ1-2; perhaps TRBD1 as D (5 bases). V lost 5 bases to trimming and J lost 1 base, with 8 bases between them. Germline V lookup: CDR1 MNHNS, CDR2 SASEGT. The CDR3 covers 13 residues. In DNA, the CDR3 is TGTGCCAGCAGTCGACAGCTTAACTATGGCTACACCTTC. This encodes CASSRQLNYGYTF.

The rearrangement joins TRBV7-6 to TRBJ2-1; D possibly corresponds to TRBD2 (6 bases). CDR1 and CDR2 (germline): SGHVS, FNYEAQ. This CDR3 spans 15 amino acids. Trimming left V 5 bases short and J 10 bases short, with 21 bases between. The CDR3 DNA reads as TGTGCCAGCAGCGCCGACAGCGGAGGGTCCCGGGAGCAGTTCTTC. Translated: CASSADSGGSREQFF.

V gene TRBV5-5 combines with J gene TRBJ1-2; 11 bases line up with TRBD1. Losses at the gene ends were 0 bases for V and 4 bases for J; bases not matched to a gene: 2. Germline V gene sequence: CDR1 SGHKS, CDR2 YYEKEE (reference sequence). The CDR3 consists of 15 residues. Written as DNA, the CDR3 is TGTGCCAGCAGCTTGGGGACAGGGGGCTTCTATGGCTACACCTTC. Its protein product is CASSLGTGGFYGYTF.

The V gene is TRBV11-3, the J gene TRBJ2-2; the D is unclear. The V gene lost 7 bases and the J gene lost 1 base, with 7 bases spanning the gap. Germline values: CDR1 SGHNT, CDR2 YENEEA. The CDR3 sequence is 13 residues long. This CDR3 reads CASKGRNTGELFF. The CDR3 bases are TGTGCCAGCAAGGGTCGGAACACCGGGGAGCTGTTTTTT. Full variable domain (rest looked up from reference TRBV11-3 and TRBJ2-2): EAGVVQSPRYKIIEKKQPVAFWCNPISGHNTLYWYLQNLGQGPELLIRYENEEAVDDSQLPKDRFSAERLKGVDSTLKIQPAELGDSAVYLCASKGRNTGELFFGEGSRLTVL.

The V gene is TRBV6-5, the J gene TRBJ1-4; TRBD1 might be the D (6 bases). V lost 2 bases and J lost 7, with 17 bases in between. The CDR3 extends over 16 amino acids. Germline V gene data show CDR1 as MNHEY and CDR2 as SVGAGI. The CDR3 here is CASSYPRGGDGEKLFF. DNA of the CDR3: TGTGCCAGCAGTTACCCTCGAGGGGGAGATGGTGAAAAACTGTTTTTT.